A single sample gave rise to the 31 T cell receptor beta chains below, sequenced in a study of shared clonotypes between healthy human individuals. Method: immunoSEQ multiplex PCR; TCRdb's copy keeps in-frame clones and lacks some. The sample has about 820,000 clones, 92% seen once. CD45RO-negative, CCR7-positively selected cells formed the naive CD8 fraction, excluding terminally differentiated effector memory CD45RA+ cells. Sequenced: naive CD8+ T cells sorted from blood. The receptors originated from a man aged 25 to 45 in good health.

V and J are TRBV2 and TRBJ2-3; D gene uncertain. The CDR3 sequence is 14 residues long. Germline V gives CDR1 SNHLY, CDR2 FYNNEI. The V end was cut by 4 bases, the J end by 0 bases, with 8 bases between. Written as DNA, the CDR3 is TGTGCCAGCAGTGCCCCCTGGAGCACAGATACGCAGTATTTT. This gives the protein CASSAPWSTDTQYF. Full variable domain (outside the CDR3, taken from reference TRBV2 and TRBJ2-3): EPEVTQTPSHQVTQMGQEVILRCVPISNHLYFYWYRQILGQKVEFLVSFYNNEISEKSEIFDDQFSVERPDGSNFTLKIRSTKLEDSAMYFCASSAPWSTDTQYFGPGTRLTVL.

The V call is TRBV28, the J call TRBJ1-4; D may be TRBD1 (5 bases). Looked up from germline, CDR1 is MDHEN and CDR2 is SYDVKM. The CDR3 extends over 14 amino acids. V lost 6 bases, J lost 7 bases, and 15 bases lay in between. This chain's CDR3 is CASSNLRRGEKLFF. The CDR3 DNA sequence: TGTGCCAGCAGCAACCTCAGGAGGGGTGAAAAACTGTTTTTT.

This rearrangement joins TRBV29-1 to TRBJ2-1; D is perhaps TRBD1 (6 bases). This CDR3 has 14 residues. Germline CDR1 reads SQVTM; CDR2 reads ANQGSEA. Deletions cut 7 bases from V and 6 bases from J, with 19 bases between. For the CDR3, the DNA is TGCAGCGCCAGAAAGCGTGGGACAATCAATGAGCAGTTCTTC. This translates into CSARKRGTINEQFF.

The rearrangement joins TRBV6-1 to TRBJ2-7; 7 bases agree with TRBD1. Germline V gene lookup returns CDR1 MNHNS and CDR2 SASEGT. The trim removed 0 bases at V and 3 bases at J, leaving 11 bases unmatched. The CDR3 loop spans 17 amino acids. CDR3 protein: CASSEAQEGTDRYEQYF. The CDR3 DNA is TGTGCCAGCAGTGAAGCGCAAGAAGGGACAGACCGCTACGAGCAGTACTTC.

This chain links TRBV29-1 with TRBJ2-7; a weak D match, TRBD1 (6 bases). The CDR3 length is 13 residues. Per the germline V gene, CDR1 is SQVTM and CDR2 is ANQGSEA. Trimming cost V 5 bases and J 9 bases, with 20 bases left between them. The CDR3 DNA sequence: TGCAGCGTTTTCTGGCAGGGGAGTCGGGGGCAGTACTTC. It is translated as CSVFWQGSRGQYF.

The V call is TRBV29-1, the J call TRBJ2-3; D is possibly TRBD1 (6 bases). V was cut by 8 bases and J by 2 bases, with 14 bases left in between. CDR1 SQVTM and CDR2 ANQGSEA come from the germline V gene. The CDR3 sequence is 13 residues long. The CDR3 DNA reads as TGCAGCATAACACAGGGTCTCACAGATACGCAGTATTTT. The encoded protein is CSITQGLTDTQYF.

On this clone: An end of the junction does not agree with germline; a read error may underlie this. The rearrangement links TRBV7-7 to TRBJ2-5; the match to TRBD2 covers 9 bases. The CDR3 runs to 15 residues. CDR1 SSHAT and CDR2 FNYEAQ come from the germline V gene (reference sequence). CDR3 in amino acids: CASSHRLAELETQYF. The DNA of the CDR3 is TGTGCTAGCAGCCACAGACTAGCGGAGCTAGAGACCCAGTACTTC.

V gene TRBV29-1 combines with J gene TRBJ1-1; D is perhaps TRBD1 (5 bases). Germline V gene sequence: CDR1 SQVTM, CDR2 ANQGSEA. Trimming shortened V by 7 bases and J by 1 base, and 10 bases separated the two germline ends. The length of the CDR3 is 12 residues. The CDR3 DNA follows: TGCAGCGCCACAGACAGGAACACTGAAGCTTTCTTT. Translation: CSATDRNTEAFF.

The chain recombines TRBV14 with TRBJ2-1, with 8 bases lining up with TRBD2. The V gene end was trimmed by 1 base and the J gene end by 9 bases; junction bases not matched to a gene: 11. CDR1 and CDR2 from the germline V gene are SGHDN and FVKESK. The CDR3 length is 16 residues. The DNA for the CDR3 is TGTGCCAGCAGCCAAGGTAGGGTAGCGGGATACCTTGAGCAGTTCTTC. Its translation is CASSQGRVAGYLEQFF.

This clone was found once. This sequence joins TRBV10-2 and TRBJ2-1; D call uncertain. The length of the CDR3 is 14 residues. V lost 5 bases to trimming and J lost 6 bases, with 14 bases between them. The germline V gene has CDR1 WSHSY and CDR2 SAAADI. CDR3 region: CASSPPNTPNEQFF. CDR3 sequence (DNA): TGCGCCAGCAGTCCACCTAATACCCCCAATGAGCAGTTCTTC.

V is TRBV6-1 and J is TRBJ2-7; 8 bases align to TRBD1. In germline, CDR1 is MNHNS, CDR2 SASEGT. V gave up 4 bases and J gave up 3 bases; unmatched junction bases: 2. The length of the CDR3 is 13 residues. The CDR3 coding sequence is TGTGCCAGCAGTGGGGGACAGGACTACGAGCAGTACTTC. This gives the protein CASSGGQDYEQYF.

The genes are TRBV6-4 and TRBJ2-1; 10 bases agree with TRBD2. Germline V lookup: CDR1 MRHNA, CDR2 SNTAGT. The CDR3 runs 15 residues. V lost 3 bases and J lost 4; bases outside the gene matches: 3. The CDR3 bases are TGTGCCAGCAGTGAAGAAGCGGGAGGGTACAATGAGCAGTTCTTC. Protein sequence: CASSEEAGGYNEQFF.

The rearrangement links TRBV4-1 to TRBJ2-3; a weak D match, TRBD1 (5 bases). The CDR3 consists of 15 residues. Germline CDR1 MGHRA, CDR2 YSYEKL. V lost 1 base and J 0 bases, leaving 8 bases between the germline ends. In nucleotides, the CDR3 is TGCGCCAGCAGCCAAGTCCAGGGCAGCACAGATACGCAGTATTTT. Translated, it gives CASSQVQGSTDTQYF.

V is TRBV2 and J is TRBJ1-2; weak D call: TRBD1 (5 bases). The CDR3 runs to 14 residues. Germline loops: CDR1 SNHLY, CDR2 FYNNEI. Trimming shortened V by 6 bases and J by 4 bases, and 15 bases separated the two germline ends. The CDR3 sequence is CASRAVGTSYGYTF. The DNA for the CDR3 is TGTGCCAGCAGGGCTGTAGGGACCTCCTATGGCTACACCTTC.

V is TRBV11-2 and J is TRBJ2-1; 8 bases map to TRBD2. CDR3 length equals 14 residues. V lost 8 bases to trimming and J lost 8 bases; unmatched junction nucleotides: 11. Germline CDR1 and CDR2: SGHAT and FQNNGV. The CDR3 loop is CASSSTGGPYEQFF. CDR3 sequence (DNA): TGTGCCAGCTCCTCGACGGGGGGGCCGTATGAGCAGTTCTTC.

The gene calls are TRBV27 and TRBJ1-4; no clear D gene. The CDR3 length is 11 residues. Germline CDR1 MNHEY, CDR2 SMNVEV (reference sequence). The CDR3 nucleotides read TGTGGCGAAAAGCCGGGGGAAAAACTGTTTTTT. Its protein is CGEKPGEKLFF.

The chain couples TRBV13 to TRBJ2-1; 8 bases fit TRBD1. Trimming took 0 bases from V and 9 from J; bases not matched to a gene: 7. The CDR3 consists of 15 residues. Germline CDR1 reads PRHDT; CDR2 reads FYEKMQ (reference sequence). CDR3 DNA sequence: TGTGCCAGCAGCTTAGGGCAGGGGGCGATTTTTGAGCAGTTCTTC. It yields the protein CASSLGQGAIFEQFF.

This rearrangement joins TRBV14 to TRBJ1-4; D is undetermined. The length of the CDR3 is 17 residues. Germline CDR1 is SGHDN and CDR2 is FVKESK. V gave up 1 base and J gave up 5 bases, with 17 bases separating them. The CDR3 bases are TGTGCCAGCAGCCAAGCACCCGGGCTTTTGAAGAATGAAAAACTGTTTTTT. It codes for CASSQAPGLLKNEKLFF.

The sample holds one count of this clone. The rearrangement uses TRBV2 and TRBJ2-3, with D uncertain. V was shortened by 3 bases and J by 0 bases, with 7 bases between the two germline ends. Looked up from germline, CDR1 is SNHLY and CDR2 is FYNNEI. This CDR3 spans 14 amino acids. The CDR3 sequence is CASSEATSTDTQYF. As DNA, the CDR3 is TGTGCCAGCAGTGAGGCGACTAGCACAGATACGCAGTATTTT.

V gene TRBV28 combines with J gene TRBJ1-3, with a weak D call TRBD1 (5 bases). Trimming left V 8 bases short and J 0 bases short, with 17 bases between. This CDR3 comprises 16 residues. Germline assignment: CDR1 MDHEN and CDR2 SYDVKM. CDR3 sequence: CASQGLTGRSGNTIYF. Written as DNA, the CDR3 is TGTGCCAGCCAGGGTTTAACCGGACGCTCTGGAAACACCATATATTTT.

On this clone itself: At one end, the junction sequence differs from germline, possibly due to a read error. The same CDR3 is also encoded by other DNA sequences in this sample. The chain has TRBV11-2 and TRBJ2-7; D not certain. Germline V lookup: CDR1 SGHAT, CDR2 FQNNGV. The CDR3 consists of 12 residues. CDR3 loop: CASSLDVYEQYF. The CDR3 DNA follows: TGTGCCAGCAGCCTAGATGTCTACGAGCAGTACTTC.

In DNA, the CDR3 is TGTGCCAGCAGTTTAATGGCTAGCGGGAACACCGGGGAGCTGTTTTTT. It translates to CASSLMASGNTGELFF. The rearrangement uses TRBV27 and TRBJ2-2; 7 nucleotides match TRBD2. Losses at the gene ends were 2 bases for V and 1 base for J; bases not matched to a gene: 4. This CDR3 spans 16 amino acids. The germline V gene encodes CDR1 MNHEY and CDR2 SMNVEV (reference sequence).

The chain is built from TRBV11-2 and TRBJ2-7; weak D call: TRBD2 (6 bases). With 5 bases removed from V and 2 bases from J, the gap between germline ends came to 22 bases. This CDR3 is 17 amino acids long. Germline assignment: CDR1 SGHAT and CDR2 FQNNGV. CDR3 DNA: TGTGCCAGCAGCCTGTCGGCCCTTTCTAGCGTTACCTACGAGCAGTACTTC. This codes for CASSLSALSSVTYEQYF.

V gene TRBV10-3 combines with J gene TRBJ2-1, with 10 bases identical to TRBD2. Germline V gene data show CDR1 as ENHRY and CDR2 as SYGVKD. V dropped 3 bases and J dropped 8; count of bases not matched to a gene: 7. The CDR3 loop spans 15 amino acids. The CDR3 sequence is CAISEPGLASDEQFF. CDR3 nucleotides: TGTGCCATCAGTGAACCGGGACTAGCGTCTGATGAGCAGTTCTTC.

The chain couples TRBV19 to TRBJ2-1, with a possible D match to TRBD2 (7 bases). This CDR3 has 14 amino acids. In germline, CDR1 is LNHDA, CDR2 SQIVND (reference sequence). The V gene lost 10 bases and the J gene lost 0 bases, with 13 bases spanning the gap. As DNA, the CDR3 is TGTGCCACCAGCGGGACAAACTCCTACAATGAGCAGTTCTTC. Its translation is CATSGTNSYNEQFF.

With respect to this clone: The junction and the germline gene differ at one end; a read error may be behind it. This chain uses TRBV7-7 with TRBJ2-3; TRBD2 aligns across 11 bases. The CDR3 extends over 19 amino acids. Germline CDR1 SSHAT, CDR2 FNYEAQ (reference sequence). CDR3 DNA: TGTGCTAGCAGCTTAGGGGTGCTGACTAGCGGGACTAGCACAGATACGCAGTATTTT. Its translation: CASSLGVLTSGTSTDTQYF.

The DNA for the CDR3 is TGTGCTAGTGGTCCCCTTCTTAGCAATGAGCAGTTCTTC. Protein: CASGPLLSNEQFF. The chain joins TRBV12-5 to TRBJ2-1; no definite D call. The V gene's germline CDR1 is LGHNT and CDR2 FRNRAP. The germline V and J ends were trimmed by 5 bases and 6 bases, with 11 bases remaining between them. The CDR3 covers 13 residues.

CDR3 sequence reads: CASSFLQGGYGYTF. The CDR3 DNA reads TGTGCCAGCAGTTTCCTCCAGGGAGGCTATGGCTACACCTTC. The chain is built from TRBV27 and TRBJ1-2; tentatively, D is TRBD1 (5 bases). The V gene's germline CDR1 is MNHEY and CDR2 SMNVEV (reference sequence). The CDR3 spans 14 residues. V dropped 3 bases and J dropped 4 bases, with 12 bases sitting between them.

V and J are TRBV2 and TRBJ2-5; 12 bases are a match to TRBD2. Trimming cost V 6 bases and J 4 bases; bases outside gene matches: 9. The CDR3 sequence is 16 residues long. Germline loops: CDR1 SNHLY, CDR2 FYNNEI. In DNA, the CDR3 is TGTGCCAGCAGGACGACTAGCGGGAGCCTTCGAGAGACCCAGTACTTC. Translated, it gives CASRTTSGSLRETQYF. Full variable domain (rest looked up from reference TRBV2 and TRBJ2-5): EPEVTQTPSHQVTQMGQEVILRCVPISNHLYFYWYRQILGQKVEFLVSFYNNEISEKSEIFDDQFSVERPDGSNFTLKIRSTKLEDSAMYFCASRTTSGSLRETQYFGPGTRLLVL.

The V gene is TRBV28, the J gene TRBJ1-2, with D unclear. Germline CDR1 and CDR2: MDHEN and SYDVKM. The CDR3 loop spans 16 amino acids. Trimming took 3 bases from V and 2 from J, leaving 16 bases between them. The CDR3: CASSFSLRERNYGYTF. In DNA, the CDR3 is TGTGCCAGCAGTTTTTCTCTACGGGAAAGAAACTATGGCTACACCTTC.

The chain is built from TRBV20-1 and TRBJ2-7, with D uncertain. The ends were cut back, 6 bases at V and 4 bases at J, with 10 bases in the middle. The CDR3 is made up of 11 amino acids. CDR1 and CDR2 (germline): DFQATT, SNEGSKA (reference sequence). The CDR3 DNA is TGCAGTGCACTGTCGGAATACGAGCAGTACTTC. This sequence encodes CSALSEYEQYF.